This entry lists 21 T cell receptor beta chains sequenced from one sample in a study of molecular identifiers for immune sequencing clone quantification. From the PCR reads, TCRdb called clonotypes with MiXCR, one entry per CDR3 protein. The sample lists approximately 670,000 distinct CDR3 sequences; around 20% were seen once. Material: naive CD8+ T cells from blood, with Jurkat cell RNA spiked in. Described subset: FACS-sorted CD8+CD4-CCR7+CD45RA+ naive T cells. The receptors were gathered from a human donor in good health. Some libraries in this study had Jurkat cell RNA spiked in.

As concerns this clonotype: A much more abundant neighbour one base away suggests this may be a read error. CDR3 residues: CASCLRDRENIQYF. DNA for the CDR3: TGTGCCAGCTGTCTCCGGGACAGGGAGAACATTCAGTACTTC. The rearrangement links TRBV27 to TRBJ2-4; 9 bases are shared with TRBD1. Germline V lookup: CDR1 MNHEY, CDR2 SMNVEV (reference sequence). V lost 8 bases and J lost 7; bases outside the gene matches: 9. This CDR3 contains 14 residues.

This clonotype appeared a few times. The J gene is TRBJ1-3, the V gene TRBV7-8; the D is unclear. Germline V gives CDR1 SGHVS, CDR2 FQNEAQ. There are 15 residues in the CDR3. V lost 5 bases and J lost 8, with 19 bases in between. CDR3 bases: TGTGCCAGCAGCCCTTCATTCCAGACGTCGGACACCATATATTTT. This codes for CASSPSFQTSDTIYF.

This clonotype was counted ten times or more. The V gene is TRBV4-3, the J gene TRBJ2-5; TRBD2 aligns across 8 bases. The CDR3 is 19 amino acids. With V trimmed by 0 bases and J by 3 bases, 15 bases remained unmatched. Germline V gives CDR1 LGHNA, CDR2 YSLEER. In DNA, the CDR3 is TGCGCCAGCAGCCAAGATTTAGTGGTAGCGGGAACATGGGAAGAGACCCAGTACTTC. Its protein is CASSQDLVVAGTWEETQYF.

This clonotype has a handful of counts. This rearrangement joins TRBV5-5 to TRBJ1-1; D is possibly TRBD1 (5 bases). Germline CDR1 is SGHKS and CDR2 is YYEKEE (reference sequence). There are 13 residues in the CDR3. Trimming took off 5 bases at V and 3 bases at J, with 11 bases between the two ends. CDR3 bases: TGTGCCAGCAGGGAAGGGGTATACACTGAAGCTTTCTTT. Encoded protein: CASREGVYTEAFF.

In its sample, this clonotype was seen many times. The J gene is TRBJ2-3, the V gene TRBV7-6, with 7 nucleotides matching TRBD2. CDR1 and CDR2 (germline): SGHVS, FNYEAQ. This CDR3 spans 16 amino acids. The V segment lost 3 bases and the J segment 2 bases; nucleotides outside the gene matches: 8. Here the CDR3 DNA reads TGTGCCAGCAGCTTCTCTGGGGGGGATCCCACAGATACGCAGTATTTT. Residues: CASSFSGGDPTDTQYF.

The chain employs TRBV2 and TRBJ1-5, with D tentatively TRBD1 (6 bases). Germline CDR1 reads SNHLY; CDR2 reads FYNNEI. V was shortened by 3 bases and J by 0 bases, with 15 bases between the two germline ends. The CDR3 loop spans 17 amino acids. CDR3 loop: CASSEGADSDSNQPQHF. The CDR3 DNA follows: TGTGCCAGCAGTGAGGGGGCGGACAGTGATAGCAATCAGCCCCAGCATTTT.

This clonotype appeared many times. The chain combines TRBV20-1 with TRBJ2-7; tentatively, D is TRBD2 (5 bases). CDR3 length equals 13 residues. Trimming removed 2 bases from V and 4 bases from J, with 12 bases in between. The germline V gene has CDR1 DFQATT and CDR2 SNEGSKA (reference sequence). CDR3 coding DNA: TGCAGTGCTAGATCCAGCGGAAGTTACGAGCAGTACTTC. This encodes CSARSSGSYEQYF.

In DNA form, the CDR3 reads TGTGCCAGCAGCTTAATCAGGACAGCCTATGGCTACACCTTC. Encoded protein: CASSLIRTAYGYTF. The chain is built from TRBV11-2 and TRBJ1-2, with D perhaps matching TRBD1 (6 bases). V was pared by 2 bases and J by 4 bases, with 11 bases between. Germline CDR1 reads SGHAT; CDR2 reads FQNNGV. The CDR3 contains 14 residues.

This clonotype occurred many times. The conserved closing phenylalanine or tryptophan is absent in this CDR3, likely reflecting a read error. The DNA is omitted, as the CDR3 cannot be located on it reliably, and the CDR3 follows TCRdb's listing. The chain recombines TRBV6-6 with TRBJ2-7; TRBD2 reflects the table's D call only, with no check against the DNA. Per germline, CDR1 MNHNY and CDR2 SVGAGI (reference sequence). Ends included, the CDR3 has 13 residues. The CDR3 protein is CASSPPPPADLFC.

This clonotype was observed many times. The genes are TRBV5-1 and TRBJ2-7, with D unclear. Deletions cut 0 bases from V and 2 bases from J, with 9 bases between. CDR3 length: 14 amino acids. Germline CDR1 is SGHRS and CDR2 is YFSETQ. The CDR3 DNA follows: TGCGCCAGCAGCTTGGAAGGCAGCACCTACGAGCAGTACTTC. This encodes CASSLEGSTYEQYF.

Regarding this clonotype: One junction end does not reproduce the germline sequence, and a read error may be involved. This chain connects TRBV4-3 to TRBJ1-6; D is possibly TRBD1 (5 bases). Germline V gene data show CDR1 as LGHNA and CDR2 as YSLEER. CDR3 length: 18 amino acids. CDR3 region: CASSQDHGFEGYNSPLRF. The CDR3 bases are TGCGCCAGCAGCCAAGATCATGGCTTCGAGGGGTATAATTCACCCCTCCGCTTT.

In this sample, this clonotype turned up many times. The CDR3 nucleotides read TGCAGCGTTGTTGGGCAGGGAGGTACGCAGTATTTT. Protein product: CSVVGQGGTQYF. The chain carries TRBV29-1 and TRBJ2-3, with D perhaps TRBD2 (6 bases). V was shortened by 4 bases and J by 8 bases, with 13 bases between the two germline ends. CDR1 SQVTM and CDR2 ANQGSEA come from the germline V gene. The CDR3 consists of 12 residues.

In this sample, this clonotype turned up once. A much larger clonotype is one base distant, so this may be a read error. The missing conserved phenylalanine or tryptophan at the end of this CDR3 makes a read error likely. The rearrangement links TRBV6-5 to TRBJ1-3, with a tentative D call TRBD1 (5 bases). This CDR3 is 15 amino acids long. CDR1 and CDR2 (germline): MNHEY, SVGAGI. Trimming left V 0 bases short and J 4 bases short, with 10 bases between. Here the CDR3 reads CASSYSGGSGNTIYS. The CDR3 nucleotides read TGTGCCAGCAGTTACTCGGGGGGGTCCGGAAACACCATATATTCT.

The rearrangement uses TRBV7-9 and TRBJ2-1; possibly TRBD2 for D (5 bases). The CDR3 loop spans 17 amino acids. The ends were cut back, 2 bases at V and 7 bases at J, with 21 bases in the middle. CDR1 is SEHNR, CDR2 FQNEAQ, per germline (reference sequence). In DNA form, the CDR3 reads TGTGCCAGCAGCTTAAGTGAGGTGGGAGTCCCGCATAATGAGCAGTTCTTC. It translates to CASSLSEVGVPHNEQFF.

V usage is TRBV19 and J usage is TRBJ1-2, with 10 bases matching TRBD1. The V gene's germline CDR1 is LNHDA and CDR2 SQIVND (reference sequence). CDR3 length: 15 residues. J lost 6 bases, V lost 0 bases, and 4 bases had no gene match. CDR3 region: CASSIDPGTGDGYTF. The CDR3 region has the DNA TGTGCCAGTAGTATAGATCCCGGGACAGGGGATGGCTACACCTTC. Drawing the rest from reference TRBV19 and TRBJ1-2, the complete variable domain is DGGITQSPKYLFRKEGQNVTLSCEQNLNHDAMYWYRQDPGQGLRLIYYSQIVNDFQKGDIAEGYSVSREKKESFPLTVTSAQKNPTAFYLCASSIDPGTGDGYTFGSGTRLTVV.

This clonotype occurred a few times. The chain has TRBV3-2 and TRBJ2-5; the listed D gene, TRBD2, was not tested against the DNA. TRBV3-2 is flagged as a pseudogene. The CDR3 totals 15 residues. The CDR3: CASSPGTSTEETQYF. The CDR3 DNA sequence: TGTGCCAGCAGCCCCGGGACTAGCACGGAAGAGACCCAGTACTTC.

There are many counts of this clonotype. The V gene is TRBV15, the J gene TRBJ2-7; D uncertain. Trimming stripped 0 bases from V and 2 bases from J, with 5 bases between. This CDR3 has 13 amino acids. CDR1 and CDR2 from the germline V gene are LNHNV and YYDKDF (reference sequence). CDR3: CATSRETAYEQYF. In nucleotides, the CDR3 is TGTGCCACCAGCAGAGAAACGGCCTACGAGCAGTACTTC.

This clonotype has a count of ten or more. CDR3 in amino acids: CASSSLAGSYNEQFF. For the CDR3, the DNA is TGTGCCAGCAGCTCCCTAGCGGGTTCCTACAATGAGCAGTTCTTC. This chain uses TRBV7-3 with TRBJ2-1; 8 bases are a match to TRBD2. V shed 4 bases, J shed 1 base, and the junction held 3 bases outside the gene matches. From germline, CDR1 is SGHTA and CDR2 FQGTGA. This CDR3 comprises 15 residues.

This clonotype was found many times. J is TRBJ2-7 and V is TRBV7-9, with a possible D match to TRBD1 (5 bases). Germline-derived CDR1 and CDR2 are SEHNR and FQNEAQ (reference sequence). This CDR3 region has 14 residues. The V end was cut by 3 bases, the J end by 9 bases, with 18 bases between. DNA for the CDR3: TGTGCCAGCAGCTTCCCAGGGCTACTACGCGCGCAGTACTTC. This gives the protein CASSFPGLLRAQYF. Based on the CDR3 plus reference TRBV7-9 and TRBJ2-7, the full variable domain is DTGVSQNPRHKITKRGQNVTFRCDPISEHNRLYWYRQTLGQGPEFLTYFQNEAQLEKSRLLSDRFSAERPKGSFSTLEIQRTEQGDSAMYLCASSFPGLLRAQYFGPGTRLTVT.

The J gene is TRBJ1-1, the V gene TRBV6-6; a weak D match, TRBD1 (6 bases). Between the trimmed V and J ends, which lost 4 bases and 1 base, there was a span of 13 bases. Germline CDR1 and CDR2: MNHNY and SVGAGI (reference sequence). This CDR3 spans 15 amino acids. This CDR3 reads CASSWTVGANTEAFF. The CDR3 DNA follows: TGTGCCAGCAGTTGGACGGTGGGGGCGAACACTGAAGCTTTCTTT.

This clonotype was counted at least ten times. This chain links TRBV27 with TRBJ1-1, with D perhaps matching TRBD1 (6 bases). This CDR3 has 14 residues. CDR1 and CDR2 from the germline V gene are MNHEY and SMNVEV (reference sequence). Trimming left V 1 base short and J 6 bases short, with 12 bases between. CDR3 protein: CASSLYQGSPEAFF. In DNA form, the CDR3 reads TGTGCCAGCAGTTTATACCAGGGGAGCCCTGAAGCTTTCTTT.